This is a list of T cell receptor beta chains from one sample in a study of technical replicates of blood from four donors. Here immunoSEQ multiplex PCR was the method, and the copy in TCRdb shows in-frame clones only, minus some. The sample records tens of thousands of clones, 90% being singletons. The specimen sequenced was PBMCs. Every receptor here comes from a human donor in good health. Some clones in this sample may be carry-over from other donors' samples. CDR3s include the opening cysteine and the closing phenylalanine or tryptophan. D genes are given only for firm matches. Clone size appears in some rows only: once, few, many, or a class for an expanded clone.

v_call	j_call	clone_size	d_call	cdr3_aa	cdr3_nt
TRBV7-3	TRBJ1-2	NA	NA	CASSQTTGQGYTF	TGTGCCAGCAGCCAAACAACCGGACAAGGCTACACCTTC
TRBV7-9	TRBJ2-7	NA	TRBD1	CASSLRTGQGTYEQYF	TGTGCCAGCAGCTTAAGGACGGGACAGGGCACCTACGAGCAGTACTTC
TRBV18	TRBJ2-7	NA	TRBD2	CASSRTSGGPSSYEQYF	TGTGCCAGCTCACGGACTAGCGGGGGCCCAAGCTCCTACGAGCAGTACTTC
TRBV6-5	TRBJ1-4	NA	NA	CASSSGQINEKLFF	TGTGCCAGCAGCTCAGGACAGATTAATGAAAAACTGTTTTTT
TRBV11-2	TRBJ1-6	NA	NA	CASSINSGGSPLHF	TGTGCCAGCAGCATCAACAGTGGTGGGTCACCCCTCCACTTT
TRBV5-1	TRBJ2-7	once	NA	CASSWGGSSYEQYF	TGCGCCAGCAGTTGGGGCGGAAGCTCCTACGAGCAGTACTTC
TRBV6-6	TRBJ2-1	NA	NA	CASSHWNEQFF	TGTGCCAGCAGCCACTGGAATGAGCAGTTCTTC
TRBV25-1	TRBJ1-6	NA	TRBD1	CASSDSVRGISPLHF	TGTGCCAGCAGTGATAGTGTCAGGGGGATTTCACCCCTCCACTTT
TRBV4-2	TRBJ2-1	NA	TRBD2	CASSPNGREQFF	TGTGCCAGCAGCCCAAACGGGAGGGAGCAGTTCTTC
TRBV18	TRBJ2-5	NA	NA	CASSSGTQETQYF	TGTGCCAGCTCGTCGGGAACTCAAGAGACCCAGTACTTC
TRBV4-1	TRBJ2-1	NA	TRBD2	CASSQDTSGGNEQFF	TGCGCCAGCAGCCAAGATACTAGCGGGGGGAATGAGCAGTTCTTC
TRBV7-9	TRBJ2-5	NA	TRBD1	CASSSRGPQETQYF	TGTGCCAGCAGCTCAAGGGGGCCCCAAGAGACCCAGTACTTC
TRBV4-3	TRBJ1-3	few	NA	CASSQDQVKSYSGNTIYF	TGCGCCAGCAGCCAAGATCAGGTCAAGTCCTACTCTGGAAACACCATATATTTT
TRBV7-6	TRBJ1-2	NA	NA	CASSLDPGTRGYTF	TGTGCCAGCAGCTTAGACCCAGGGACACGTGGCTACACCTTC
TRBV15	TRBJ1-2	NA	TRBD1	CATSRTQTGYDGYTF	TGTGCCACCAGCAGGACCCAGACAGGGTACGACGGCTACACCTTC
TRBV19	TRBJ1-2	once	NA	CASSTTPLGGYTF	TGTGCCAGTAGTACGACTCCTCTCGGTGGCTACACCTTC
TRBV10-3	TRBJ1-2	NA	NA	CAISALPGGYTF	TGTGCCATCAGTGCCCTCCCCGGTGGCTACACCTTC